Presented here are 31 T cell receptor beta chains from one specimen sequenced in a study of lymphopenia after photon versus proton radiotherapy. The data were produced by immunoSEQ multiplex PCR, yet TCRdb's version contains in-frame clones alone and is incomplete. The data show 60,000 to 75,000 clones, about nine tenths seen once. The source material was peripheral blood, sampled from a patient treated with proton-based radiotherapy. These receptors came from an elderly man with esophageal cancer.

The chain is built from TRBV7-2 and TRBJ2-1; 8 nucleotides match TRBD2. Unmatched junction bases numbered 5, after V lost 5 bases and J lost 2 bases. This CDR3 contains 15 residues. Germline V CDR1 and CDR2: SGHTA, FQGNSA. CDR3 loop: CASSTDGGAYNEQFF. The CDR3 DNA reads TGTGCCAGCAGCACAGACGGGGGGGCCTACAATGAGCAGTTCTTC.

The rearrangement uses TRBV2 and TRBJ2-3; D is perhaps TRBD1 or TRBD2 (6 bases each). Germline-derived CDR1 and CDR2 are SNHLY and FYNNEI. Trimming stripped 6 bases from V and 3 bases from J, with 19 bases between. The CDR3 contains 16 residues. The CDR3 sequence: CASRAEGGGGTDTQYF. The CDR3 DNA reads as TGTGCCAGCAGGGCGGAGGGCGGAGGGGGAACAGATACGCAGTATTTT.

The rearrangement links TRBV25-1 to TRBJ1-3, with D perhaps matching TRBD1 (5 bases). Germline loops: CDR1 MGHDK, CDR2 SYGVNS. The CDR3 runs to 17 residues. V dropped 3 bases and J dropped 0 bases, with 15 bases sitting between them. CDR3 sequence (DNA): TGTGCCAGCAGTGATACGAGTGACAGCTTCTCTGGAAACACCATATATTTT. It translates to CASSDTSDSFSGNTIYF.

V usage is TRBV14 and J usage is TRBJ2-2; D is possibly TRBD2 (5 bases). The ends were cut back, 1 base at V and 4 bases at J, with 13 bases in the middle. The germline gives CDR1 SGHDN, CDR2 FVKESK. CDR3 length: 16 amino acids. CDR3 sequence reads: CASSQVFYRGTGELFF. Written as DNA, the CDR3 is TGTGCCAGCAGCCAAGTATTTTATCGGGGCACCGGGGAGCTGTTTTTT. Supplemented by reference TRBV14 and TRBJ2-2, the full variable domain reads EAGVTQFPSHSVIEKGQTVTLRCDPISGHDNLYWYRRVMGKEIKFLLHFVKESKQDESGMPNNRFLAERTGGTYSTLKVQPAELEDSGVYFCASSQVFYRGTGELFFGEGSRLTVL.

V and J are TRBV4-1 and TRBJ2-7; D unclear. CDR3 length: 16 amino acids. Germline lookup yields CDR1 MGHRA and CDR2 YSYEKL. V was shortened by 2 bases and J by 2 bases, with 16 bases between the two germline ends. The CDR3 loop is CASSQWPGGGAYEQYF. In nucleotides, the CDR3 is TGCGCCAGCAGCCAATGGCCCGGCGGTGGAGCCTACGAGCAGTACTTC.

The chain links TRBV7-9 to TRBJ2-7; no clear D gene. V lost 4 bases to trimming and J lost 3 bases, with 13 bases between them. Germline V gene data show CDR1 as SEHNR and CDR2 as FQNEAQ (reference sequence). The CDR3 contains 14 residues. The chain's CDR3 is CASSSTIGVYEQYF. CDR3 DNA sequence: TGTGCCAGCAGCTCCACCATTGGAGTCTACGAGCAGTACTTC.

The rearrangement links TRBV13 to TRBJ2-2; D is undetermined. Looked up from germline, CDR1 is PRHDT and CDR2 is FYEKMQ (reference sequence). The CDR3 consists of 17 residues. Trimming took off 2 bases at V and 1 base at J, with 14 bases between the two ends. The CDR3 nucleotides are TGTGCCAGCAGCTTAATAGGAGTGGCCGTGAACACCGGGGAGCTGTTTTTT. It encodes CASSLIGVAVNTGELFF.

The CDR3 is CASSPSRGRSPLHF. DNA for the CDR3: TGCGCCAGCAGCCCCAGCCGGGGAAGATCACCCCTCCACTTT. This chain connects TRBV4-1 to TRBJ1-6; D is ambiguous. Germline values: CDR1 MGHRA, CDR2 YSYEKL. V lost 4 bases and J lost 10, with 14 bases in between. The CDR3 is 14 amino acids.

The rearrangement links TRBV2 to TRBJ1-1; unclear D gene. The V and J ends lost 1 base and 11 bases respectively, with 11 bases between them. The CDR3 runs 12 residues. CDR1 and CDR2 from the germline V gene are SNHLY and FYNNEI. As DNA, the CDR3 is TGTGCCAGCAGTGAAGTTGCTGGGTCCGCTTTCTTT. Translated: CASSEVAGSAFF.

The genes are TRBV29-1 and TRBJ2-4, with 7 bases fitting TRBD1. The germline gives CDR1 SQVTM, CDR2 ANQGSEA. This CDR3 contains 14 residues. V shed 1 base and J 1 base; nucleotides not matched to a gene: 1. The CDR3 loop reads CSVEGRGAKNIQYF. The CDR3 DNA reads TGCAGCGTTGAAGGCAGGGGGGCCAAAAACATTCAGTACTTC. Full variable domain (rest looked up from reference TRBV29-1 and TRBJ2-4): SAVISQKPSRDICQRGTSLTIQCQVDSQVTMMFWYRQQPGQSLTLIATANQGSEATYESGFVIDKFPISRPNLTFSTLTVSNMSPEDSSIYLCSVEGRGAKNIQYFGAGTRLSVL.

V and J are TRBV7-2 and TRBJ1-2, with 7 bases identical to TRBD1. The trim removed 2 bases at V and 4 bases at J, leaving 4 bases unmatched. Germline CDR1 reads SGHTA; CDR2 reads FQGNSA. There are 14 residues in the CDR3. CDR3 loop: CASSLMGQLYGYTF. CDR3 DNA: TGTGCCAGCAGCTTAATGGGACAGCTCTATGGCTACACCTTC. Using reference TRBV7-2 and TRBJ1-2 for the parts outside the CDR3, the full variable domain is GAGVSQSPSNKVTEKGKDVELRCDPISGHTALYWYRQSLGQGLEFLIYFQGNSAPDKSGLPSDRFSAERTGGSVSTLTIQRTQQEDSAVYLCASSLMGQLYGYTFGSGTRLTVV.

The V and J genes are TRBV25-1 and TRBJ1-2; D not certain. Germline V lookup: CDR1 MGHDK, CDR2 SYGVNS. The CDR3 is 13 residues long. Deletions cut 5 bases from V and 5 bases from J, with 12 bases between. DNA of the CDR3: TGTGCCAGCAGTTCCGGGAACAGTTATGGCTACACCTTC. This translates into CASSSGNSYGYTF.

In its sample, this clone was seen a few times. V is TRBV6-1 and J is TRBJ2-1, with D perhaps TRBD1 or TRBD2 (6 bases each). The germline V gene has CDR1 MNHNS and CDR2 SASEGT. V lost 1 base to trimming and J lost 7 bases, with 14 bases between them. The CDR3 has 15 amino acids. This CDR3 reads CASSEENGGLNEQFF. In DNA, the CDR3 is TGTGCCAGCAGTGAAGAGAACGGGGGCTTGAATGAGCAGTTCTTC.

The rearrangement uses TRBV5-1 and TRBJ2-5; 8 bases map to TRBD1. J was trimmed by 4 bases and V by 0 bases; bases with no gene match: 5. The CDR3 has 15 residues. Germline CDR1 and CDR2: SGHRS and YFSETQ. The CDR3 bases are TGCGCCAGCAGCTTGGTTCAGGGGGCGGGAGAGACCCAGTACTTC. Its translation is CASSLVQGAGETQYF.

This chain connects TRBV6-1 to TRBJ1-2, with D unclear. The CDR3 is made up of 14 amino acids. Germline CDR1 reads MNHNS; CDR2 reads SASEGT. Trimming pared 3 bases from V and 6 bases from J, leaving 14 bases between. This chain's CDR3 is CASSEGYGVHGYTF. CDR3 DNA sequence: TGTGCCAGCAGTGAGGGATATGGAGTCCATGGCTACACCTTC.

The V gene is TRBV27, the J gene TRBJ2-3; 8 nucleotides line up with TRBD2. Germline lookup yields CDR1 MNHEY and CDR2 SMNVEV (reference sequence). The V gene end was trimmed by 1 base and the J gene end by 4 bases; junction bases not matched to a gene: 10. The CDR3 loop spans 17 amino acids. The DNA of the CDR3 is TGTGCCAGCAGTTTATTGAAACTAGCGGACGACCCAGATACGCAGTATTTT. Its protein is CASSLLKLADDPDTQYF.

This rearrangement joins TRBV29-1 to TRBJ2-5; 9 bases align to TRBD1. CDR3 size: 12 residues. Trimming removed 6 bases from V and 3 bases from J; junction bases left unmatched: 2. CDR1 and CDR2 from the germline V gene are SQVTM and ANQGSEA. The CDR3 loop reads CSVRTGEETQYF. CDR3 DNA sequence: TGCAGCGTCCGGACAGGGGAAGAGACCCAGTACTTC.

This clone has just one count. V is TRBV12-5 and J is TRBJ2-7; TRBD1 agrees at 7 bases. V was clipped by 0 bases and J by 7 bases; unmatched bases: 12. CDR3 length: 16 amino acids. Germline values: CDR1 LGHNT, CDR2 FRNRAP. The CDR3 region is CASGLVLDRRLGEQYF. The CDR3 DNA follows: TGTGCTAGTGGTTTGGTCTTGGACAGGCGCCTTGGAGAGCAGTACTTC.

In this sample, this clone turned up a few times. The chain joins TRBV19 to TRBJ2-7, with 11 bases aligning to TRBD2. V was clipped by 5 bases and J by 0 bases; unmatched bases: 9. The CDR3 has 17 residues. Germline V gene data show CDR1 as LNHDA and CDR2 as SQIVND (reference sequence). This CDR3 is CASSPRLAGFYSYEQYF. CDR3 in DNA: TGTGCCAGTAGTCCCCGACTAGCGGGATTCTACTCCTACGAGCAGTACTTC. Full variable domain (outside the CDR3, taken from reference TRBV19 and TRBJ2-7): DGGITQSPKYLFRKEGQNVTLSCEQNLNHDAMYWYRQDPGQGLRLIYYSQIVNDFQKGDIAEGYSVSREKKESFPLTVTSAQKNPTAFYLCASSPRLAGFYSYEQYFGPGTRLTVT.

The chain joins TRBV21-1 to TRBJ2-7; TRBD1, the table's D call, was not compared with the DNA. TRBV21-1 has pseudogene status. The CDR3 extends over 14 amino acids. CDR3: CASSNGQVDNEQYF. DNA of the CDR3: TGTGCCAGCAGCAACGGACAGGTCGATAACGAGCAGTACTTC.

V is TRBV1 and J is TRBJ2-2; the D segment call TRBD2 is taken from the table without a DNA check. TRBV1 is assigned pseudogene status. The CDR3 extends over 19 amino acids. CDR3 nucleotide sequence: TGCACCAGCACCGCCAAGATAAGTAGTAGCGGGAGACGAACCGGGGAGCTGTTTTTT. Translating gives CTSTAKISSSGRRTGELFF.

The chain is built from TRBV6-5 and TRBJ2-7, with D uncertain. This CDR3 has 12 amino acids. From germline, CDR1 is MNHEY and CDR2 SVGAGI. V was clipped by 5 bases and J by 3 bases, with 8 bases between them. The CDR3, as DNA: TGTGCCAGCAGTCCTGCAAGCTACGAGCAGTACTTC. Amino acids: CASSPASYEQYF.

This chain links TRBV29-1 with TRBJ1-1; D is ambiguous. The V gene lost 6 bases and the J gene lost 1 base, with 12 bases spanning the gap. The germline gives CDR1 SQVTM, CDR2 ANQGSEA. The CDR3 contains 13 residues. The CDR3 DNA is TGCAGCGTCCTTGCATGGACGAACACTGAAGCTTTCTTT. Translation gives CSVLAWTNTEAFF.

This chain joins TRBV30 and TRBJ1-3; maybe TRBD1 (6 bases). V was cut by 1 base and J by 1 base, with 17 bases left in between. Looked up from germline, CDR1 is GTSNPN and CDR2 is SVGIG (reference sequence). CDR3 length: 17 residues. In DNA, the CDR3 is TGTGCCTGGAGTGGAGGGTTCGGACAGCCTTCTGGAAACACCATATATTTT. It is translated as CAWSGGFGQPSGNTIYF.

This clone was observed a few times. J is TRBJ2-3 and V is TRBV18; no clear D gene. The CDR3 contains 14 residues. CDR1 and CDR2 (germline): KGHSH, LQKENI. Trimming shortened V by 0 bases and J by 4 bases, and 8 bases separated the two germline ends. CDR3 in DNA: TGTGCCAGCTCACCACCCGCGGACCCAGATACGCAGTATTTT. It encodes CASSPPADPDTQYF.

The chain is built from TRBV7-9 and TRBJ1-6; a possible D gene is TRBD1 (5 bases). Germline V CDR1 and CDR2: SEHNR, FQNEAQ (reference sequence). V dropped 5 bases and J dropped 10 bases, with 18 bases sitting between them. The CDR3 loop spans 15 amino acids. The CDR3 region has the DNA TGTGCCAGCAGCGAGCTTAGGGGACGTGAATCACCCCTCCACTTT. Its protein is CASSELRGRESPLHF.

This sequence joins TRBV11-2 and TRBJ2-6; D may be TRBD1 (6 bases). Germline V CDR1 and CDR2: SGHAT, FQNNGV. V gave up 5 bases and J gave up 12 bases, with 17 bases separating them. This CDR3 contains 14 residues. The CDR3 region is CASSPLTGFGVLTF. CDR3 sequence (DNA): TGTGCCAGCAGCCCGCTGACAGGATTCGGCGTCCTGACTTTC. The full variable domain, with the rest looked up from reference TRBV11-2 and TRBJ2-6, is EAGVAQSPRYKIIEKRQSVAFWCNPISGHATLYWYQQILGQGPKLLIQFQNNGVVDDSQLPKDRFSAERLKGVDSTLKIQPAKLEDSAVYLCASSPLTGFGVLTFGAGSRLTVL.

The chain joins TRBV5-1 to TRBJ1-1; 8 nucleotides align to TRBD1. V was pared by 0 bases and J by 5 bases, with 12 bases of the junction left unmatched. CDR1 and CDR2 from the germline V gene are SGHRS and YFSETQ. This CDR3 is 17 amino acids long. CDR3 coding DNA: TGCGCCAGCAGCTTGGAAACCGGGACAGGCGGCGGGACTGAAGCTTTCTTT. It translates to CASSLETGTGGGTEAFF.

In nucleotides, the CDR3 is TGTGCCAGCAGCCCGGACAGGGTAACTTACGAGCAGTACTTC. This encodes CASSPDRVTYEQYF. The V and J genes are TRBV7-2 and TRBJ2-7; 8 bases map to TRBD1. The J segment lost 4 bases and the V segment lost 5 bases, leaving 7 bases of the junction unmatched. The CDR3 loop spans 14 amino acids. The germline V gene has CDR1 SGHTA and CDR2 FQGNSA.

This clone was detected once. The gene calls are TRBV19 and TRBJ1-4; the D is unclear. Germline values: CDR1 LNHDA, CDR2 SQIVND (reference sequence). V was shortened by 7 bases and J by 6 bases, with 18 bases between the two germline ends. The CDR3 is 15 amino acids. CDR3 in amino acids: CASTPGPSADEKLFF. The CDR3, as DNA: TGTGCCAGTACGCCAGGACCCTCCGCCGATGAAAAACTGTTTTTT.

This clone was detected only once. This chain links TRBV4-2 with TRBJ2-7; 7 bases align to TRBD2. The CDR3 length is 15 residues. V lost 0 bases and J lost 2; bases outside the gene matches: 4. Germline loops: CDR1 LGHNA, CDR2 YNFKEQ. The CDR3 nucleotides are TGTGCCAGCAGCCAAGATCGGGGGGTAACCTACGAGCAGTACTTC. Translating gives CASSQDRGVTYEQYF.